Listed below are T cell receptor beta chains from one sample, sequenced in a study of blood T cell repertoires in COVID-19. Method: immunoSEQ multiplex PCR; TCRdb's copy keeps in-frame clones and lacks some. Here the sample spans tens of thousands of clones, 80% to 85% being singletons. Sequencing was done on a sample of peripheral blood. Receptors originate from a man between 60 and 75 years old with active COVID-19. The CDR3 runs from the conserved cysteine through the conserved F or W. Each record gives: clone size, V gene, D gene, J gene, CDR3 DNA, CDR3 protein. The D gene is left open where the match is weak. A row's size may be missing; if present it is once, few, many or a size class.

>.|TRBV6-2/TRBV6-3|.|TRBJ2-7
TGTGCCAGCAGTCCCCGGAGAGGGACCTACGAGCAGTACTTC
CASSPRRGTYEQYF
>.|TRBV19|.|TRBJ1-2
TGTGCCAGTAGTATTGGTGGAGGCTATGGCTACACCTTC
CASSIGGGYGYTF
>few|TRBV6-5|TRBD1|TRBJ1-6
TGTGCCAGCAGTTACGGTGACAGGGGTAATTCACCCCTCCACTTT
CASSYGDRGNSPLHF
>.|TRBV18|TRBD1|TRBJ1-3
TGTGCCAGCTCACAAAAGGCTGACAGGGGCCACTCTGGAAACACCATATATTTT
CASSQKADRGHSGNTIYF
>once|TRBV12-3/TRBV12-4|.|TRBJ1-2
TGTGCCAGCAGTTTTGACTCTCTATCCGGCTACACCTTC
CASSFDSLSGYTF
>.|TRBV14|TRBD1|TRBJ1-1
TGTGCCAGCAGCCTTTTGACAGGGAAGACTGAAGCTTTCTTT
CASSLLTGKTEAFF
>.|TRBV2|TRBD2|TRBJ2-3
TGTGCCAGCAGCGCCGCAGCGGGAGGCAGCACAGATACGCAGTATTTT
CASSAAAGGSTDTQYF
>.|TRBV4-1|.|TRBJ2-7
TGCGCCAGCAGCCAGTGGTACGGAGGAAACTACGAGCAGTACTTC
CASSQWYGGNYEQYF
>.|TRBV5-4|TRBD1|TRBJ2-2
TGTGCCAGCAGTCCTCCGGGACAGGGGGCCACCGGGGAGCTGTTTTTT
CASSPPGQGATGELFF
>.|TRBV2|.|TRBJ2-2
TGTGCCAGCAGTTTCGTCGGAGTGAACACCGGGGAGCTGTTTTTT
CASSFVGVNTGELFF
>.|TRBV3-1/TRBV3-2|.|TRBJ1-2
TGTGCCAGCAGCCAAGGGCAGGGACTTTATGGCTACACCTTC
CASSQGQGLYGYTF
>.|TRBV3-1/TRBV3-2|TRBD1|TRBJ2-5
TGTGCCAGCAGCCAAGAATCGGCCGGGACAGGGTCGACCCAGTACTTC
CASSQESAGTGSTQYF
>.|TRBV5-6|.|TRBJ2-7
TGTGCCGGCAGCTTGGCCAACTACGAGCAGTACTTC
CAGSLANYEQYF
>.|TRBV24-1|.|TRBJ2-1
TGTGCCACCAGTGATTCACATGATCCGACTTACAATGAGCAGTTCTTC
CATSDSHDPTYNEQFF
>.|TRBV9|TRBD1|TRBJ2-7
TGTGCCAGCAACTTACTAACCTCGACAGGGAATTCCTACGAGCAGTACTTC
CASNLLTSTGNSYEQYF
>.|TRBV18|TRBD1|TRBJ2-3
TGTGCCAGCTCACCGGCGACAGGGACCACAGATACGCAGTATTTT
CASSPATGTTDTQYF
>.|TRBV2|.|TRBJ2-5
TGTGCCAGCAGTGTCCCGGGCCAAGAGACCCAGTACTTC
CASSVPGQETQYF
>.|TRBV5-5|TRBD1|TRBJ1-2
TGTGCCAGCAGCTTGGTGGGGGGACAGGGACACTATGGCTACACCTTC
CASSLVGGQGHYGYTF
>.|TRBV10-1|TRBD1|TRBJ2-7
TGCGCTGGGACAGGGTCCTACGAGCAGTACTTC
CAGTGSYEQYF
>.|TRBV24-1|.|TRBJ2-7
TGTGCCACCAGTGTTGGAGACAGTACCTACGAGCAGTACTTC
CATSVGDSTYEQYF
>.|TRBV19|TRBD1|TRBJ2-1
TGTGCCAGTACCCTGACAGGGGGGGGTGAGCAGTTCTTC
CASTLTGGGEQFF
>few|TRBV28|.|TRBJ1-5
TGTGCCAGCAGAGCCCCGGTCGGCAATCAGCCCCAGCATTTT
CASRAPVGNQPQHF
>.|TRBV6-2/TRBV6-3|.|TRBJ1-1
TGTGCCAGCAGTTATCCCCGGGGGAACACTGAAGCTTTCTTT
CASSYPRGNTEAFF
>.|TRBV3-1/TRBV3-2|.|TRBJ2-3
TGTGCCAGCAGCCAAATCCGAGATACGCAGTATTTT
CASSQIRDTQYF
>.|TRBV11-2|.|TRBJ1-1
TGTGCCAGCAGCTTAGATGCAGGTTTGAACACTGAAGCTTTCTTT
CASSLDAGLNTEAFF
>few|TRBV27|TRBD1|TRBJ1-4
TGTGCCAGCAGTCTACTTCCCGGGACAGGGGGCTCAACTAATGAAAAACTGTTTTTT
CASSLLPGTGGSTNEKLFF
>.|TRBV6-5|.|TRBJ2-7
TGTGCCAGCAGTTACGGGCAGGGGTATAACTACGAGCAGTACTTC
CASSYGQGYNYEQYF
>.|TRBV28|.|TRBJ1-2
TGTGCCAGCAGTTTCAAGACAGATGGCTACACCTTC
CASSFKTDGYTF
>.|TRBV19|TRBD1|TRBJ2-1
TGTGCCAGTAGTACCGCAGGGGGCTCGTATGAGCAGTTCTTC
CASSTAGGSYEQFF